Listed here is a single TCR beta chain. The antigen it recognizes is unknown. No base-level quality is on record; no much larger clone is a single base apart. This specimen comes from a study of blood T cell repertoires in COVID-19 (dated by TCRdb to the early 2020s). Regarding the study in general: Collaborator samples came from the United States, Italy and Spain and covered acute and convalescent phases of COVID-19. The prospective study material was composed of cDNA or gDNA derived from T cells, B-cell-depleted T cells, or PBMCs. The dataset comprised deeply sampled blood TCRbeta repertoires from subjects exposed to, actively infected with, or recovered from COVID-19. The repertoires were released in a freely available public database intended as a resource for research on the immune response to SARS-CoV-2. Samples were obtained from the ongoing ImmuneRACE study (first 160 participants) and from 1,254 subjects provided by 6 global collaborators. Sample metadata almost always included a de-identified subject ID, COVID-19 status, age in years and sex. Where available, HLA class I and class II types were taken from metadata supplied by the sample provider and were not determined by assay-based typing. What the work shows at the level of the full study, not this receptor alone: The quantity of clinical and demographic metadata differed by source and by participant and was supplied without curation.

The collaborating institutions used their own protocols to collect whole blood in K2EDTA tubes. For TCRbeta analysis, collaborators shipped samples in one of three forms: frozen whole blood, isolated PBMCs, or DNA extracted from either of those sample types. TCRbeta CDR3 regions were amplified from genomic DNA by means of the immunoSEQ Assay, a bias-controlled multiplex PCR. Turning to the authors' computational methods: Nucleated cell counts per sample were estimated from amplification of reference gene primers within the assay. Sequence reads were collapsed and filtered to measure the absolute abundance of every unique TCRbeta CDR3 rearrangement. For each sample, productive Simpson clonality was calculated as the square root of Simpson's diversity index across productive rearrangements. Held by TCRdb, this immuneACCESS table contains in-frame sequences only and omits some clones. Under half of the omission traces to an unresolved V gene where checked; the cause of the rest is unknown. D and trimming come from the DNA, and the V and J calls and clone size come from that table. For this sample the table gives under 300,000 clones, of which 86% were detected only once. The ten largest make up 6.2% of the sample.

Sequences were obtained from peripheral blood. The source of this sequence is a man in his 60s with acute or convalescent COVID-19.

The CDR3 region reads CASSSGQRNYGYTF. The sequence in DNA is TGTGCCAGCAGCTCTGGACAGCGCAACTATGGCTACACCTTC. The sequence is built from TRBV6-1 and TRBJ1-2; the D gene is perhaps TRBD1, on 6 matching bases. CDR1 and CDR2, looked up from the germline V gene, are MNHNS and SASEGT. Trimming takes 6 bases from V and 2 bases from J, and the germline ends sit 13 bases apart. The CDR3 sequence holds 14 residues, the cysteine and phenylalanine included. Only the CDR3 portion is preserved as DNA: 42 bases, with reading frame beginning at the first base.